The following is a T cell receptor (beta chain) sequence with its context. Its antigen remains unknown. The data were obtained in a study of early T cells in non-severe SARS-CoV-2 infection. Study-wide points: Anti-spike CD8 specificities were favored by VDJdb matching, whose results missed private and CD4 specificities.

Germline CDR1 LNHDA, CDR2 SQIVND (reference sequence). V shed 7 bases, J shed 3 bases, and the junction held 7 bases outside the gene matches. This CDR3 comprises 14 residues. Unique molecular identifier tags were affixed to discrete cDNA molecules. TCRdb re-analysed the 5' RACE reads in MiXCR, keeping a single row per CDR3 protein. Found here are nearly 60,000 distinct CDR3 sequences, 12% of them singletons; the top ten hold 10%. Sequencing was performed on whole blood. This TCR derives from an adult who was a healthcare worker with PCR-confirmed SARS-CoV-2 infection or an uninfected control (not recorded which). V gene TRBV19 combines with J gene TRBJ2-7; 9 bases agree with TRBD1. This CDR3 is CASTPTGGIYEQYF. CDR3 in DNA: TGTGCCAGTACCCCGACAGGGGGAATCTACGAGCAGTACTTC.